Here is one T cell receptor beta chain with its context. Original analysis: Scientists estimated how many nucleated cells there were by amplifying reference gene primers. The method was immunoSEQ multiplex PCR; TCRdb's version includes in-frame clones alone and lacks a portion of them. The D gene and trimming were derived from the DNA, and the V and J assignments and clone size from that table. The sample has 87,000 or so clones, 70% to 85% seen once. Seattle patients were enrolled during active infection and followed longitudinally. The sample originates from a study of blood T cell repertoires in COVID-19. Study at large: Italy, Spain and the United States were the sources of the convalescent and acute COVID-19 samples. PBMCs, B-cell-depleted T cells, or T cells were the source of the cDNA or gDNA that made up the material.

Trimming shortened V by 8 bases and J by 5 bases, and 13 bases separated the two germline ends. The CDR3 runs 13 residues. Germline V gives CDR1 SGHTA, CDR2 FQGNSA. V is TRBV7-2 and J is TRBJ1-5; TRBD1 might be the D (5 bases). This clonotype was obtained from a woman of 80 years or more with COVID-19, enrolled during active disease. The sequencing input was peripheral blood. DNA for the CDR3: TGTGCCAGCTGCTCCGGGGGATATCAGCCCCAGCATTTT. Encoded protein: CASCSGGYQPQHF.